This T cell receptor (beta chain) was sequenced for a study of T cells in Graves' hyperthyroidism and ophthalmopathy. Amplification yielded TCR beta CDR3 regions, with RNA transcripts as the source. The HTBI primer set served for first-round RT-PCR of the TCR CDR3. TCRdb re-called the multiplex PCR reads through MiXCR, storing one row per CDR3 protein. The data contain 350,000 or so distinct CDR3 sequences, around 18% of them singletons. The receptor's source is a woman aged 40 to 49 with Graves' ophthalmopathy. The sample taken for sequencing was blood.

The CDR3 nucleotides are TGTGCCAGCAGTTTGAGGGGGCAGAACATTCAGTACTTC. It encodes CASSLRGQNIQYF. The rearrangement joins TRBV27 to TRBJ2-4; 7 positions match TRBD1. J was trimmed by 7 bases and V by 3 bases; bases with no gene match: 3. The CDR3 runs to 13 residues. Germline CDR1 and CDR2: MNHEY and SMNVEV (reference sequence).